This TCR beta chain was sequenced in a study of shared clonotypes between healthy human individuals. Germline trimming cut 0 bases from V and 5 bases from J; bases unmatched to any gene: 5. CDR1 and CDR2 (germline): SGHKS, YYEKEE (reference sequence). The CDR3 totals 16 residues. The repertoire was sequenced with immunoSEQ multiplex PCR; TCRdb's copy has only in-frame clones and lacks some. This table holds about 500,000 clones, around 77% found once. The sample taken for sequencing was PBMCs. The genes are TRBV5-5 and TRBJ2-2, with 9 bases aligning to TRBD2. This receptor was identified in a woman between 40 and 55 years old in good health. Some clones in this sample may be carry-over from other donors' samples. In DNA form, the CDR3 reads TGTGCCAGCAGCTTGGGACTAGCGGCTGCAACCGGGGAGCTGTTTTTT. Translating it yields CASSLGLAAATGELFF.